These 19 T cell receptor beta chains were sequenced from one sample in a study of cytomegalovirus exposure and HLA in healthy donors. PCR amplification relied on 60 Vbeta primers (plus 13 Jbeta primers). Sequencing used immunoSEQ multiplex PCR; TCRdb keeps in-frame clones, though not all of them. The repertoire consists of about 97,000 clones, with 50% to 70% occurring once and the leading ten covering over 4%. What was sequenced was PBMCs. The receptors originated from a human donor in good health.

V is TRBV4-1 and J is TRBJ2-1, with TRBD2 matching over 8 bases. The CDR3 totals 22 residues. The germline V gene encodes CDR1 MGHRA and CDR2 YSYEKL. After removal of 0 bases from V and 7 bases from J, the junction contained 26 bases not matched to a gene. The CDR3, as DNA: TGCGCCAGCAGCCAAGAAGTCATGTTCGGGGGGCAGAAAGCGGGAGTGGGAAATGAGCAGTTCTTC. It specifies CASSQEVMFGGQKAGVGNEQFF.

This chain links TRBV11-2 with TRBJ2-5, with D perhaps matching TRBD2 (6 bases). Looked up from germline, CDR1 is SGHAT and CDR2 is FQNNGV. The CDR3 contains 15 residues. With 5 bases removed from V and 2 bases from J, the gap between germline ends came to 15 bases. CDR3 protein: CASSPILAPQETQYF. CDR3 nucleotides: TGTGCCAGCAGCCCCATCCTAGCGCCTCAAGAGACCCAGTACTTC.

This chain connects TRBV28 to TRBJ2-7, with 7 nucleotides matching TRBD2. The V gene end was trimmed by 2 bases and the J gene end by 2 bases; junction bases not matched to a gene: 6. Germline V CDR1 and CDR2: MDHEN, SYDVKM. The length of the CDR3 is 15 residues. In DNA, the CDR3 is TGTGCCAGCAGTTTAGGGGGGGGAGGTCCCTACGAGCAGTACTTC. This encodes CASSLGGGGPYEQYF.

The CDR3 reads CASSLSGTGAKKAFF. DNA for the CDR3: TGTGCCAGCAGTTTGTCCGGGACAGGCGCCAAAAAAGCTTTCTTT. The rearrangement links TRBV28 to TRBJ1-1; 8 bases line up with TRBD1. Germline V gene lookup returns CDR1 MDHEN and CDR2 SYDVKM. J gave up 9 bases and V 3 bases, and 12 bases lay outside the gene matches. The length of the CDR3 is 15 residues.

This chain joins TRBV4-2 and TRBJ1-2; D not resolved. CDR3 length: 14 amino acids. Trimming stripped 0 bases from V and 4 bases from J, with 9 bases between. Germline loops: CDR1 LGHNA, CDR2 YNFKEQ. The CDR3 protein is CASSQEGGSYGYTF. The CDR3 nucleotides read TGTGCCAGCAGCCAAGAAGGCGGCAGCTATGGCTACACCTTC.

The chain couples TRBV28 to TRBJ2-7, with 9 bases that match TRBD1. CDR3 length equals 15 residues. V was clipped by 2 bases and J by 5 bases; unmatched bases: 7. In germline, CDR1 is MDHEN, CDR2 SYDVKM. CDR3 sequence (DNA): TGTGCCAGCAGTTTACCCGGGACAGGGTTGCACGAGCAGTACTTC. As protein: CASSLPGTGLHEQYF. Filled out from reference TRBV28 and TRBJ2-7, the complete variable domain reads DVKVTQSSRYLVKRTGEKVFLECVQDMDHENMFWYRQDPGLGLRLIYFSYDVKMKEKGDIPEGYSVSREKKERFSLILESASTNQTSMYLCASSLPGTGLHEQYFGPGTRLTVT.

This chain uses TRBV9 with TRBJ1-2, with TRBD1 identical over 8 bases. The junction had 7 bases not matched to a gene; V was cut back by 4 bases and J by 5 bases. The germline V gene encodes CDR1 SGDLS and CDR2 YYNGEE. The CDR3 sequence is 14 residues long. CDR3 in DNA: TGTGCCAGCAGCCCCCAACAGGGGGGTTATGGCTACACCTTC. Its protein is CASSPQQGGYGYTF.

The chain employs TRBV19 and TRBJ2-1; 7 bases line up with TRBD2. J lost 9 bases, V lost 7 bases, and 6 bases had no gene match. Germline CDR1 and CDR2: LNHDA and SQIVND (reference sequence). There are 12 residues in the CDR3. In DNA, the CDR3 is TGTGCCAGTAATCCCACGGGGGGTGAGCAGTTCTTC. It is translated as CASNPTGGEQFF.

The rearrangement links TRBV11-2 to TRBJ2-7; a weak D match, TRBD1 (5 bases). The ends were cut back, 3 bases at V and 3 bases at J, with 9 bases in the middle. Germline V gene lookup returns CDR1 SGHAT and CDR2 FQNNGV. The CDR3 contains 13 residues. The CDR3 protein is CASSFTGNYEQYF. The CDR3 DNA reads as TGTGCCAGCAGCTTTACAGGAAACTACGAGCAGTACTTC.

There are a few counts of this clone. The chain combines TRBV30 with TRBJ2-1; D perhaps matches TRBD2 (6 bases). Deletions cut 1 base from V and 3 bases from J, with 16 bases between. The germline V gene has CDR1 GTSNPN and CDR2 SVGIG (reference sequence). The CDR3 sequence is 16 residues long. The CDR3 DNA is TGTGCCTGGAGTGGATTTGGGGGGAGAGTCTACAATGAGCAGTTCTTC. Its translation: CAWSGFGGRVYNEQFF.

This chain connects TRBV6-1 to TRBJ2-4; D gene uncertain. CDR1 and CDR2 from the germline V gene are MNHNS and SASEGT. The V gene lost 0 bases and the J gene lost 9 bases, with 9 bases spanning the gap. CDR3 length: 13 residues. CDR3 DNA: TGTGCCAGCAGTGAAGCAAGATCGGGCATTCAGTACTTC. Its protein product is CASSEARSGIQYF.

This clone has only a few counts. The chain carries TRBV6-6 and TRBJ2-5; 9 bases fit TRBD1. CDR1 MNHNY and CDR2 SVGAGI come from the germline V gene (reference sequence). This CDR3 has 15 residues. V shed 4 bases and J 1 base; nucleotides not matched to a gene: 4. The CDR3, as DNA: TGTGCCAGCAGTTTGGGACAGGGTGGCCAAGAGACCCAGTACTTC. It encodes CASSLGQGGQETQYF.

The chain couples TRBV12-5 to TRBJ2-1, with 8 nucleotides matching TRBD2. After removal of 5 bases from V and 3 bases from J, the junction contained 9 bases not matched to a gene. In germline, CDR1 is LGHNT, CDR2 FRNRAP. The CDR3 totals 16 residues. CDR3 region: CASGPGGGGNYNEQFF. CDR3 DNA: TGTGCTAGTGGTCCCGGGGGGGGCGGGAACTACAATGAGCAGTTCTTC.

This rearrangement joins TRBV7-2 to TRBJ2-7; 15 bases are a match to TRBD2. Trimming took 4 bases from V and 7 from J; bases not matched to a gene: 8. This CDR3 has 16 residues. The V gene's germline CDR1 is SGHTA and CDR2 FQGNSA. The CDR3 loop is CASSSWTSGRAGEQYF. The CDR3 nucleotides are TGTGCCAGCAGCTCCTGGACTAGCGGGAGGGCCGGGGAGCAGTACTTC.

The chain has TRBV4-1 and TRBJ1-5; 7 bases agree with TRBD1. The germline gives CDR1 MGHRA, CDR2 YSYEKL. The CDR3 totals 15 residues. After removal of 2 bases from V and 4 bases from J, the junction contained 5 bases not matched to a gene. CDR3 residues: CASSQTGTENQPQHF. For the CDR3, the DNA is TGCGCCAGCAGCCAAACCGGGACAGAGAATCAGCCCCAGCATTTT.

The J gene is TRBJ2-4, the V gene TRBV2, with 7 nucleotides matching TRBD2. This CDR3 spans 13 amino acids. The V gene end was trimmed by 6 bases and the J gene end by 5 bases; junction bases not matched to a gene: 4. Germline V gene lookup returns CDR1 SNHLY and CDR2 FYNNEI. In nucleotides, the CDR3 is TGTGCCAGCAGCCTCCGGGGGGAAAACATTCAGTACTTC. Amino acid sequence: CASSLRGENIQYF.

The V and J genes are TRBV4-1 and TRBJ2-7, with 10 bases identical to TRBD2. This CDR3 is built from 17 residues. V lost 1 base, J lost 0 bases, and 6 bases stayed unmatched. Germline V CDR1 and CDR2: MGHRA, YSYEKL. The CDR3 loop reads CASSQGGSGRASYEQYF. CDR3 bases: TGCGCCAGCAGCCAAGGAGGGAGCGGGAGGGCCTCCTACGAGCAGTACTTC.

The rearrangement links TRBV27 to TRBJ1-5, with D tentatively TRBD1 (6 bases). Trimming stripped 3 bases from V and 4 bases from J, with 16 bases between. The CDR3 spans 16 residues. Germline CDR1 and CDR2: MNHEY and SMNVEV (reference sequence). The CDR3 reads CASSFRGASSNQPQHF. The CDR3 DNA reads as TGTGCCAGCAGTTTTCGGGGGGCTTCGTCGAATCAGCCCCAGCATTTT.

The chain carries TRBV18 and TRBJ2-3, with TRBD1 identical over 8 bases. The V gene end was trimmed by 5 bases and the J gene end by 2 bases; junction bases not matched to a gene: 6. The V gene's germline CDR1 is KGHSH and CDR2 LQKENI. The CDR3 is 15 residues long. Here the CDR3 reads CASSTQGANTDTQYF. CDR3 in DNA: TGTGCCAGCTCAACTCAGGGGGCAAACACAGATACGCAGTATTTT.